This TCR beta chain was sequenced in a study of blood T cell repertoires in COVID-19. Overall study: There were acute and convalescent COVID-19 samples, and they came from the United States, Italy and Spain.

The Seattle site enrolled patients during active infection and followed them longitudinally. Source study methods: Using reference gene primer amplification, nucleated cell counts were estimated. Here immunoSEQ multiplex PCR was the method, and the copy in TCRdb shows in-frame clones only, minus some. The DNA was the basis for D and trimming; V, J and clone size are from that table. Of under 200,000 clones listed, roughly nine tenths were seen once; the top ten hold approximately 11%. Germline lookup yields CDR1 LGHNA and CDR2 YNFKEQ. The CDR3 extends over 17 amino acids. The V gene end was trimmed by 0 bases and the J gene end by 7 bases; junction bases not matched to a gene: 10.

V gene TRBV4-2 combines with J gene TRBJ2-3; 10 bases are shared with TRBD2. The specimen sequenced was peripheral blood. The sequence derives from a woman in her sixties or seventies with COVID-19, enrolled during active disease. The CDR3 DNA sequence: TGTGCCAGCAGCCAAGACCCTCAGCGGGAGGGTGGAAATACGCAGTATTTT. Protein sequence: CASSQDPQREGGNTQYF.